This TCR beta chain is from a study of T cell responses to AZD1222 COVID-19 vaccine. The study's findings and limits: Females outnumbered males among donors, who were mostly white British; clonal diversity was possibly underestimated. Only a handful of individuals given AZD1222 were seropositive at baseline.

TCRdb's copy holds only in-frame clones and misses some; the assay was immunoSEQ multiplex PCR. The sample lists some 60,000 clones; over 60% were seen once. With regard to this clone: What it binds is unknown.

The CDR3 length is 15 residues. Losses at the gene ends were 0 bases for V and 3 bases for J; bases not matched to a gene: 3. Germline CDR1 KGHSH, CDR2 LQKENI. The source material was peripheral blood, sampled 28 days after the second AZD1222 dose. The genes are TRBV18 and TRBJ2-7; the match to TRBD1 covers 9 bases. The sequence came from an adult who received the AZD1222 COVID-19 vaccine. CDR3 DNA sequence: TGTGCCAGCTCACCACCAACAGGGGGCAGCTACGAGCAGTACTTC. It encodes CASSPPTGGSYEQYF.